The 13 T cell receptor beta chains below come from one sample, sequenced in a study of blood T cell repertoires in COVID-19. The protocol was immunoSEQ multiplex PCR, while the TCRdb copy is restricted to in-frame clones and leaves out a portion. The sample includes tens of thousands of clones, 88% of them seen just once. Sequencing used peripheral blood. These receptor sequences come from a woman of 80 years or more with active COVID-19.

The CDR3 is CASSPQRESSYEQYF. The CDR3 nucleotides read TGTGCCAGCTCACCCCAGCGGGAGAGTTCCTACGAGCAGTACTTC. The V and J genes are TRBV18 and TRBJ2-7; 8 nucleotides line up with TRBD2. The germline V gene has CDR1 KGHSH and CDR2 LQKENI. J lost 1 base, V lost 3 bases, and 5 bases had no gene match. The CDR3 contains 15 residues.

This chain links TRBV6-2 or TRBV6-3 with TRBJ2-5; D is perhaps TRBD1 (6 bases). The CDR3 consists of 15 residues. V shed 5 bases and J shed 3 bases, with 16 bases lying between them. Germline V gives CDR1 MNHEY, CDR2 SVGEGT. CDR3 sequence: CASSNRVRSEETQYF. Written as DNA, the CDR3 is TGTGCCAGCAGTAACAGGGTAAGGTCCGAAGAGACCCAGTACTTC.

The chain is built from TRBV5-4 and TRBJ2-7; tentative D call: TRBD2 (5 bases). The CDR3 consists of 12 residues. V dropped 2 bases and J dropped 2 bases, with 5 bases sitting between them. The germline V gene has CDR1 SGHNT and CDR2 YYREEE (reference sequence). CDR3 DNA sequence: TGTGCCAGCAGCTTCGGGGCCTACGAGCAGTACTTC. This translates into CASSFGAYEQYF.

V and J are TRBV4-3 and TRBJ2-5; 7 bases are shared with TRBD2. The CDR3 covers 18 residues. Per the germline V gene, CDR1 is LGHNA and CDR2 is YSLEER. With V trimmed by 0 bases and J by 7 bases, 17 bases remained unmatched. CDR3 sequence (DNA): TGCGCCAGCAGCCAAGAAAGCGGGACGGGCCTAGTCGGGACGACCCAGTACTTC. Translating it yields CASSQESGTGLVGTTQYF.

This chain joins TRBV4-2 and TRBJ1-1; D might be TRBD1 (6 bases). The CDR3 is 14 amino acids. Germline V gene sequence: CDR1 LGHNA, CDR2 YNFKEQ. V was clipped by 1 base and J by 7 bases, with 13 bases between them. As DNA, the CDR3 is TGTGCCAGCAGCCAAGTCGCGGGGGCGGGTGAAGCTTTCTTT. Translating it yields CASSQVAGAGEAFF.

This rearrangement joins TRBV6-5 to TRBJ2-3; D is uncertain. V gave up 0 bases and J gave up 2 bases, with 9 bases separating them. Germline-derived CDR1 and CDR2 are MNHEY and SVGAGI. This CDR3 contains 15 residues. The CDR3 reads CASSYSSGFTDTQYF. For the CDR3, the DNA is TGTGCCAGCAGTTACTCGTCCGGGTTCACAGATACGCAGTATTTT.

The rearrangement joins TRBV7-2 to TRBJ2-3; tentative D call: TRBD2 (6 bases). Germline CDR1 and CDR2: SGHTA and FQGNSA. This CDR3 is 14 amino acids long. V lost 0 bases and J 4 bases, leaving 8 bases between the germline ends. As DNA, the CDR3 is TGTGCCAGCAGCTTAGCGACTAGGCCAGATACGCAGTATTTT. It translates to CASSLATRPDTQYF.

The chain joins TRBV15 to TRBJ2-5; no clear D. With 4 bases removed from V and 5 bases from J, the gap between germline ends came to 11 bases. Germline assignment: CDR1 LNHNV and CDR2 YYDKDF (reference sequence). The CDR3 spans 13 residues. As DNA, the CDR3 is TGTGCCACCAGCACAGGTCGTTGGGAGACCCAGTACTTC. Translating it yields CATSTGRWETQYF.

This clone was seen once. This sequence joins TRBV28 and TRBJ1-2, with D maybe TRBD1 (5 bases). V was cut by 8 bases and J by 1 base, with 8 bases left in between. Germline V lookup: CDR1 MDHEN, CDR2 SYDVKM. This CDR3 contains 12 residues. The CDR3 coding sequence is TGTGCCAGCGCGGACAATAACTATGGCTACACCTTC. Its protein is CASADNNYGYTF.

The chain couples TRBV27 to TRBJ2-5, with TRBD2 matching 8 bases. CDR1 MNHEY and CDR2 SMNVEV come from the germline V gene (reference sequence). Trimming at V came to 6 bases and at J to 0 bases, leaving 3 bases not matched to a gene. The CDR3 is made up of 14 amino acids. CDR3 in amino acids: CASRASGYQETQYF. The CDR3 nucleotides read TGTGCCAGCAGGGCTAGCGGGTACCAAGAGACCCAGTACTTC.

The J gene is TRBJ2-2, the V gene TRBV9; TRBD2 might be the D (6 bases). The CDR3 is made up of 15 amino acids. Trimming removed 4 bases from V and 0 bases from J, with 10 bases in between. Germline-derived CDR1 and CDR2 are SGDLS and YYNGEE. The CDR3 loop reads CASSLSGTNTGELFF. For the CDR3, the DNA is TGTGCCAGCAGCCTTAGCGGAACGAACACCGGGGAGCTGTTTTTT.

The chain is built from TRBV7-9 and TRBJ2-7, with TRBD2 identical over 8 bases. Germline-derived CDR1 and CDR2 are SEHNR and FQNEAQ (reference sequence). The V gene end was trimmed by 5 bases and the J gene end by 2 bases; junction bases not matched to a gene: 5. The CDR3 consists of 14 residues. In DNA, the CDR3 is TGTGCCAGCAGCCCCGTTAGCGGGGCCTACGAGCAGTACTTC. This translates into CASSPVSGAYEQYF.

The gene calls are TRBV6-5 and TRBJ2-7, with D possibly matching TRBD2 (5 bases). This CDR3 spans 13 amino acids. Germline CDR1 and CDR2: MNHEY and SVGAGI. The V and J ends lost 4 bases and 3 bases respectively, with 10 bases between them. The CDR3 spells CASSLAGSYEQYF. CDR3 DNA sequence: TGTGCCAGCAGTTTGGCGGGCAGCTACGAGCAGTACTTC.